A selection of T cell receptor beta chains follows, all from one sample in a study of T cell responses to AZD1222 COVID-19 vaccine. Clones were read by immunoSEQ multiplex PCR, and TCRdb kept only the in-frame ones, dropping some. The data contain about 210,000 clones, 92% of them singletons. Material: peripheral blood, obtained on day 0 of AZD1222 vaccination. The receptors here all came from an adult in good health. Both conserved end residues are part of each CDR3. D genes are given only for firm matches. Only part of the rows carry a size: once, few, many, or a class if the clone is expanded.

v_call,d_call,j_call,clone_size,cdr3_nt,cdr3_aa
TRBV19,.,TRBJ2-6,once,TGTGCCACACACCAAAGGGGACGCGTCGGGGCCAACGTCCTGACTTTC,CATHQRGRVGANVLTF
TRBV6-6,.,TRBJ2-6,.,TGTGCCAGCAGTAAGGGTTCTGGGGCCAACGTCCTGACTTTC,CASSKGSGANVLTF
TRBV19,.,TRBJ1-2,.,TGTGCCAGTTCTTTACAGGGACGGGATTATGGCTACACCTTC,CASSLQGRDYGYTF
TRBV2,TRBD2,TRBJ2-1,.,TGTGCCAGCAGTTTTTCGGGGGGATCCTACAATGAGCAGTTCTTC,CASSFSGGSYNEQFF
TRBV9,TRBD1,TRBJ1-1,.,TGTGCCAGCAGCGTAGGACTAGCGACAGGGTTCACTGAAGCTTTCTTT,CASSVGLATGFTEAFF
TRBV28,.,TRBJ1-1,.,TGTGCCAGCAGCCCGATGAGGGGTAGAAAAGCTTTCTTT,CASSPMRGRKAFF
TRBV5-1,.,TRBJ1-5,.,TGCGCCAGCAGCTTGGCCGGGTCGAGCAATCAGCCCCAGCATTTT,CASSLAGSSNQPQHF
TRBV7-8,.,TRBJ2-3,.,TGTGCCAGCAGCAAGGAGTATACGCAGTATTTT,CASSKEYTQYF
TRBV6-6,TRBD2,TRBJ2-2,.,TGTGCCAGCAGTACGACTAGCGGGGGGGCGGCCGGGGAGCTGTTTTTT,CASSTTSGGAAGELFF
TRBV7-9,.,TRBJ2-5,few,TGTGCCAGCAGCAAGTCTAGCGAGGGGAAGACCCAGTACTTC,CASSKSSEGKTQYF
TRBV5-1,.,TRBJ2-6,once,TGCGCCAGCAGCCCTCGAGGGGGGGCTGGGGCCAACGTCCTGACTTTC,CASSPRGGAGANVLTF
TRBV3-1/TRBV3-2,.,TRBJ1-1,.,TGTGCCAGCAGCCCTCCCGCCCACCGTAACACTGAAGCTTTCTTT,CASSPPAHRNTEAFF
TRBV6-4,.,TRBJ2-7,.,TGTGCCAGCAGTGCTTTGGCCAGCTCCTACGAGCAGTACTTC,CASSALASSYEQYF
TRBV27,.,TRBJ2-3,.,TGTGCCACGCGATACCAGGGGAATACGCAGTATTTT,CATRYQGNTQYF
TRBV27,.,TRBJ2-3,.,TGTGCCAGCAGTTTCAGGGCATCCGATACGCAGTATTTT,CASSFRASDTQYF
TRBV9,.,TRBJ1-2,.,TGTGCCAGCAGCGTAAATTTTGTCGGGGGCTATGGCTACACCTTC,CASSVNFVGGYGYTF
TRBV2,.,TRBJ2-1,.,TGTGCCAGCCGGGACTTCTTGAATGAGCAGTTCTTC,CASRDFLNEQFF
TRBV3-1/TRBV3-2,TRBD1,TRBJ1-3,.,TGTGCCAGCAGCCAGGCAGGGGGTGGAAACACCATATATTTT,CASSQAGGGNTIYF
TRBV3-1/TRBV3-2,.,TRBJ1-1,.,TGTGCCAGCAGCCAATATCGGAGGGCTATGGCTTTCTTT,CASSQYRRAMAFF
TRBV2,.,TRBJ1-6,once,TGTGCCAGCACTCCACGACTTGTTAGTAATTCACCCCTCCACTTT,CASTPRLVSNSPLHF
TRBV19,.,TRBJ1-3,.,TGTGCCAGTAGCCGGGGGGCCTCTGGAAACACCATATATTTT,CASSRGASGNTIYF
TRBV5-1,TRBD2,TRBJ2-2,.,TGCGCCAGCAGCTTGGCTGGCGGGGGGCCCACCGGGGAGCTGTTTTTT,CASSLAGGGPTGELFF
TRBV6-5,.,TRBJ1-6,.,TGTGCCAGCGGGGGCAGCCAAGGGTATAATTCACCCCTCCACTTT,CASGGSQGYNSPLHF
TRBV28,TRBD1,TRBJ1-6,.,TGTGCCAGCAGTCCGGACAGGGACACCTATAATTCACCCCTCCACTTT,CASSPDRDTYNSPLHF
TRBV7-8,.,TRBJ1-6,.,TGTGCCAGCAGCCCCACGACCAGAGTCCGGATCTATAATTCACCCCTCCACTTT,CASSPTTRVRIYNSPLHF
TRBV5-5,.,TRBJ1-5,.,TGTGCCAGCAGCTTGGCCGTCACCCCGAATCAGCCCCAGCATTTT,CASSLAVTPNQPQHF
TRBV19,.,TRBJ1-3,.,TGTGCCAGTAGTATCCCTCGGGGGGCATCTGGAAACACCATATATTTT,CASSIPRGASGNTIYF
TRBV18,TRBD1,TRBJ2-7,.,TGTGCCAGCGCCCAAGGGACAGGGGGCGGATACGAGCAGTACTTC,CASAQGTGGGYEQYF
TRBV3-1/TRBV3-2,.,TRBJ2-2,.,TGTGCCAGCAGCATTATACGACAGAGCCCCGGGGAGCTGTTTTTT,CASSIIRQSPGELFF
TRBV2,.,TRBJ1-5,few,TGTGCCAGCAGTGACAGGGACGGCAATCAGCCCCAGCATTTT,CASSDRDGNQPQHF
TRBV4-1,TRBD1,TRBJ1-3,once,TGCGCCAGCAGCCAAGGCGGAAGGACAGGAAGCTCTGGAAACACCATATATTTT,CASSQGGRTGSSGNTIYF
TRBV15,.,TRBJ1-6,.,TGTGCCACCAGCAGAGATGGAGCGCGGAGAGGTTCACCCCTCCACTTT,CATSRDGARRGSPLHF
TRBV3-1/TRBV3-2,.,TRBJ1-5,once,TGTGCCAGCAGCCAAGGTGATAGGGGGTTCAATCAGCCCCAGCATTTT,CASSQGDRGFNQPQHF
TRBV6-5,.,TRBJ1-1,few,TGTGCCAGCAAGAGCCCCCCAGTCACTGAAGCTTTCTTT,CASKSPPVTEAFF
TRBV19,.,TRBJ1-1,.,TGTGCCAGTACAAACGGGGGCGATGGCACTGAAGCTTTCTTT,CASTNGGDGTEAFF
TRBV6-6,.,TRBJ2-7,.,TGTGCCAGCAGCCGAGGGGCAGATTCTTCCTACGAGCAGTACTTC,CASSRGADSSYEQYF
TRBV5-8,.,TRBJ1-1,.,TGTGCCAGCAGCTTGGGTACAGGAATGAACACTGAAGCTTTCTTT,CASSLGTGMNTEAFF
TRBV30,.,TRBJ2-2,.,TGTGCCTGGAACTCAGGGAGGAACACCGGGGAGCTGTTTTTT,CAWNSGRNTGELFF
TRBV20-1,.,TRBJ1-5,.,TGCAGTGCTAGTACGGGTCGCAATCAGCCCCAGCATTTT,CSASTGRNQPQHF
TRBV6-1,.,TRBJ2-5,.,TGTGCCAGCAGTGGAGCCGATCCGACAGTGACCCAGTACTTC,CASSGADPTVTQYF
TRBV12-3/TRBV12-4,.,TRBJ1-5,.,TGTGCCAGCACCGGACAAATTAATCAGCCCCAGCATTTT,CASTGQINQPQHF
TRBV19,TRBD2,TRBJ2-5,.,TGTGCCAGTAGTATTGGACTAGCGGGGGTAGAGACCCAGTACTTC,CASSIGLAGVETQYF